This T cell receptor (beta chain) is from a study of neurological immune-mediated disorders. V lost 2 bases to trimming and J lost 5 bases, with 25 bases between them. CDR3 length: 19 residues. Germline V gene data show CDR1 as DFQATT and CDR2 as SNEGSKA (reference sequence). This clonotype was seen ten or more times. From 15-18 subjects, each sequencing run yielded over 160 million TCR-beta sequences. TCRdb reprocessed the 5' RACE reads via MiXCR and lists one record per CDR3 protein. The data contain 55,000 to 75,000 distinct CDR3 sequences, about 2.5% of them singletons. The chain uses TRBV20-1 and TRBJ1-6; possible D gene TRBD1, 5 bases. This TCR was sampled from a man aged 50-59 years with multiple sclerosis. The sequenced sample consisted of PBMCs. DNA of the CDR3: TGCAGTGCTAGAAGTTTAATGCCAGGGAGAGTTCCCGATAATTCACCCCTCCACTTT. The encoded protein is CSARSLMPGRVPDNSPLHF.